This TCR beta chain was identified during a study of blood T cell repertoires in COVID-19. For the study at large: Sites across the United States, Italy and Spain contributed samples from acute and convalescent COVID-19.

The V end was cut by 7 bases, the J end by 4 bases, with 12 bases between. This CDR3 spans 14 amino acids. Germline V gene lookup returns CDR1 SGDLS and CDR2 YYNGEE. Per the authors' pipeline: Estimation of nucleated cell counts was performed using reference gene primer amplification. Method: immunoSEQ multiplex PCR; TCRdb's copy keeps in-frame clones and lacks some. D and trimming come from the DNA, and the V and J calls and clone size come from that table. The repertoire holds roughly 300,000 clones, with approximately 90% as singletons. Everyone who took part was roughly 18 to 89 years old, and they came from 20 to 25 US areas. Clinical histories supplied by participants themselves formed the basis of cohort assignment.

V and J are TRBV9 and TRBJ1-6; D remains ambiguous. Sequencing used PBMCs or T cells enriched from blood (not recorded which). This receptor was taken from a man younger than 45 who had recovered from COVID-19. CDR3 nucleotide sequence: TGTGCCAGCTCAGAGCTACAGTATAATTCACCCCTCCACTTT. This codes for CASSELQYNSPLHF.